This T cell receptor (beta chain) was obtained from a study of T cell responses to AZD1222 COVID-19 vaccine. Study-wide points: Spike was spanned by vaccine-associated CD4 TCRs, which were dominant at 160-218 and 743-854.

Assay used: immunoSEQ multiplex PCR; TCRdb lists only in-frame clones, some missing. The sample lists approximately 150,000 clones, 93% occurring once. Comment on this clone: Its matching antigen is unknown.

The germline V gene has CDR1 MNHNS and CDR2 SASEGT. The CDR3 has 17 residues. V lost 2 bases, J lost 0 bases, and 6 bases stayed unmatched. This clonotype was sampled from an adult in good health. The input for sequencing was peripheral blood, taken on day 0 of AZD1222 vaccination. The chain has TRBV6-1 and TRBJ2-7, with 11 nucleotides matching TRBD1. This chain's CDR3 is CASSELTGTGGSYEQYF. CDR3 DNA sequence: TGTGCCAGCAGTGAACTAACCGGGACAGGGGGCTCCTACGAGCAGTACTTC.